This is a list of T cell receptor beta chains from one sample in a study of cytomegalovirus exposure and HLA in healthy donors. Sequencing used immunoSEQ multiplex PCR; TCRdb keeps in-frame clones, though not all of them. The sample holds some 170,000 clones, about nine tenths seen once. The sample was PBMCs. The receptors shown here come from a man aged 18 to 30 in good health and CMV-seropositive. Each CDR3 is given with its conserved first and last residue. The D gene is left open where the match is weak. Clone size is shown for a subset of rows, as once, few, many or a class of expanded clone.

clone size: once
J gene: TRBJ1-1
D gene: NA
V gene: TRBV7-9
CDR3 DNA: TGTGCCAGCAGTAGTCGGACAGCGGAAGCTTTCTTT
CDR3 protein: CASSSRTAEAFF

clone size: NA
J gene: TRBJ1-1
D gene: NA
V gene: TRBV29-1
CDR3 DNA: TGCAGCGTTGCCCACAGACTGAACACTGAAGCTTTCTTT
CDR3 protein: CSVAHRLNTEAFF

clone size: NA
J gene: TRBJ1-5
D gene: NA
V gene: TRBV4-1
CDR3 DNA: TGCGCCAGCAGCCAAGATTGGCGGGGTGGGAGCAATCAGCCCCAGCATTTT
CDR3 protein: CASSQDWRGGSNQPQHF

clone size: NA
J gene: TRBJ2-3
D gene: NA
V gene: TRBV7-2
CDR3 DNA: TGTGCCAGCAGCTTCCACAACACAGATACGCAGTATTTT
CDR3 protein: CASSFHNTDTQYF

clone size: few
J gene: TRBJ2-1
D gene: TRBD1
V gene: TRBV18
CDR3 DNA: TGTGCCAGCTCACCGGGACAGGGAAACAATGAGCAGTTCTTC
CDR3 protein: CASSPGQGNNEQFF

clone size: NA
J gene: TRBJ2-1
D gene: TRBD1
V gene: TRBV5-6
CDR3 DNA: TGTGCCAGCAGCATGGGGCAGGGGGTTGGCGGTGAGCAGTTCTTC
CDR3 protein: CASSMGQGVGGEQFF

clone size: NA
J gene: TRBJ1-4
D gene: NA
V gene: TRBV27
CDR3 DNA: TGTGCCAGCAGTTCGTTTAGGGGAACTAATGAAAAACTGTTTTTT
CDR3 protein: CASSSFRGTNEKLFF

clone size: NA
J gene: TRBJ2-7
D gene: NA
V gene: TRBV6-5
CDR3 DNA: TGTGCCAGCAGTTACTCGTACCCAGCCTACGAGCAGTACTTC
CDR3 protein: CASSYSYPAYEQYF

clone size: NA
J gene: TRBJ2-7
D gene: NA
V gene: TRBV28
CDR3 DNA: TGTGCCAGCAGCTACTTAACTAGGGCGAGCTCCTACGAGCAGTACTTC
CDR3 protein: CASSYLTRASSYEQYF

clone size: few
J gene: TRBJ1-2
D gene: NA
V gene: TRBV6-5
CDR3 DNA: TGTGCCAGCAGTTTCCCAGGGAACTATGGCTACACCTTC
CDR3 protein: CASSFPGNYGYTF

clone size: NA
J gene: TRBJ2-7
D gene: TRBD2
V gene: TRBV6-5
CDR3 DNA: TGTGCCAGCAGTTATGAGGTGACTAGCGGGATCGGGGAGCAGTACTTC
CDR3 protein: CASSYEVTSGIGEQYF

clone size: NA
J gene: TRBJ1-5
D gene: TRBD1
V gene: TRBV7-2
CDR3 DNA: TGTGCCAGCAGCGACAGGGCGAAGCAGCCCCAGCATTTT
CDR3 protein: CASSDRAKQPQHF